Below are 8 T cell receptor beta chains sequenced from a single sample in a study of vaccination and CD4 T cells after COVID-19. Sequenced with the Oncomine TCR Beta short-read assay was DNA taken from cultured CD4+ T cells. TCRdb called the PCR reads again in MiXCR, with one record for every CDR3 protein. The sample has roughly 3,000 distinct CDR3 sequences; 27% are singletons. Their recognized antigens are unknown. The sample's treatment: approximately nine-day PBMC culture with coronavirus spike peptide pools or control peptides (ViraFEST assay). Collection of the unexposed donor's CD4+ T cells took place before the COVID-19 pandemic (2011-2018). The sequenced sample consisted of CD4+ T cells from blood, cultured in vitro. Every receptor here comes from a human donor in good health.

The V gene is TRBV7-9, the J gene TRBJ2-1; tentatively, D is TRBD2 (7 bases). CDR3 size: 17 residues. V lost 5 bases and J 0 bases, leaving 17 bases between the germline ends. CDR1 is SEHNR, CDR2 FQNEAQ, per germline (reference sequence). CDR3 region: CASSALEGGNSYNEQFF. CDR3 nucleotide sequence: TGTGCCAGCAGCGCCCTGGAGGGGGGGAACTCCTACAATGAGCAGTTCTTC.

This chain joins TRBV7-9 and TRBJ1-3, with no clear D. Between the trimmed V and J ends, which lost 6 bases and 0 bases, there was a span of 3 bases. Germline CDR1 reads SEHNR; CDR2 reads FQNEAQ (reference sequence). The CDR3 covers 12 residues. The CDR3, as DNA: TGTGCCAGCAGGGACTCTGGAAACACCATATATTTT. Translation gives CASRDSGNTIYF.

Within the sample, this clonotype is medium-sized. The chain employs TRBV20-1 and TRBJ2-2, with D perhaps TRBD1 or TRBD2 (5 bases each). The V gene's germline CDR1 is DFQATT and CDR2 SNEGSKA (reference sequence). CDR3 length equals 14 residues. V was clipped by 6 bases and J by 4 bases, with 15 bases between them. CDR3 protein: CSARTGTFTGELFF. CDR3 nucleotides: TGCAGTGCGCGAACCGGGACGTTCACCGGGGAGCTGTTTTTT.

This clonotype was seen only a few times. The rearrangement links TRBV15 to TRBJ2-5; TRBD2 matches at 9 bases. The V and J ends lost 1 base and 2 bases, in that order; junction bases with no gene match: 11. The germline V gene has CDR1 LNHNV and CDR2 YYDKDF (reference sequence). This CDR3 contains 18 residues. The CDR3 here is CATSRVGRVSGGQETQYF. CDR3 in DNA: TGTGCCACCAGCAGAGTAGGGAGGGTTAGCGGGGGTCAAGAGACCCAGTACTTC.

This clonotype showed up just a few times. This chain connects TRBV20-1 to TRBJ2-2, with 14 bases lining up with TRBD2. The CDR3 extends over 19 amino acids. CDR1 is DFQATT, CDR2 SNEGSKA, per germline (reference sequence). V shed 0 bases, J shed 2 bases, and the junction held 8 bases outside the gene matches. The CDR3 DNA reads TGCAGTGCTAGAGATCTTAGGGGACTAGCGGGGGTTAACACCGGGGAGCTGTTTTTT. This codes for CSARDLRGLAGVNTGELFF.

Regarding this clonotype: This could be a read error, since a much larger clone is one nucleotide away. The J gene is TRBJ1-2, the V gene TRBV7-8; D not certain. Germline CDR1 reads SGHVS; CDR2 reads FQNEAQ. The CDR3 length is 13 residues. The CDR3 protein is CVSSRLVLDGYTF. The CDR3 DNA reads as TGTGTCAGCAGCCGCCTAGTCCTGGACGGCTACACCTTC.

This clonotype was seen a few times. The chain uses TRBV19 and TRBJ2-7; D possibly corresponds to TRBD1 (6 bases). The germline V gene has CDR1 LNHDA and CDR2 SQIVND (reference sequence). The CDR3 is 15 residues long. With 5 bases removed from V and 0 bases from J, the gap between germline ends came to 14 bases. In nucleotides, the CDR3 is TGTGCCAGTAGTCCTCTCGACAGGAGCTCCTACGAGCAGTACTTC. This encodes CASSPLDRSSYEQYF.

This clonotype is medium-sized. CDR3 amino acids: CAITGQVDQPQHF. In DNA, the CDR3 is TGTGCCATCACAGGACAGGTGGATCAGCCCCAGCATTTT. This chain uses TRBV10-3 with TRBJ1-5, with 7 bases fitting TRBD1. The CDR3 is 13 amino acids. Per the germline V gene, CDR1 is ENHRY and CDR2 is SYGVKD. The trim removed 7 bases at V and 5 bases at J, leaving 5 bases unmatched.